This record covers a single T cell receptor beta chain. The sample belongs to a study of blood T cell repertoires in COVID-19. On the study more broadly: The United States, Italy and Spain were the sources of the acute and convalescent COVID-19 samples. The cDNA or gDNA used as material had been derived from T cells, B-cell-depleted T cells, or PBMCs.

Germline loops: CDR1 MDHEN, CDR2 SYDVKM. The CDR3 has 13 residues. V dropped 5 bases and J dropped 6 bases, with 8 bases sitting between them. Those enrolled in Seattle joined during active infection and were followed longitudinally afterward. Original handling: Amplified reference gene primers provided the basis for estimating nucleated cell counts. This table comes from immunoSEQ multiplex PCR, and its TCRdb copy is limited to in-frame clones, with some not included. V and J calls and clone size are copied from that table; D and trimming were computed from the DNA. The sample has under 400,000 clones; around 89% are singletons.

V gene TRBV28 combines with J gene TRBJ1-6, with D maybe TRBD1 (5 bases). The sequencing input was peripheral blood. This clonotype originated in a woman in her twenties or thirties with COVID-19, enrolled during active disease. CDR3 residues: CASSRRGNSPLHF. Here the CDR3 DNA reads TGTGCCAGCAGTCGTAGGGGTAATTCACCCCTCCACTTT.